The present TCR beta chain was sequenced within a study of Tregs in tolerant kidney transplant recipients. Here immunoSEQ multiplex PCR was the method, and the copy in TCRdb shows in-frame clones only, minus some. The specimen's table records about 48,000 clones. Thawed PBMCs were FACS-sorted into unstimulated CD4+CD25+CD127- regulatory T cells, CD4+CD25- non-regulatory cells, CD4 and CD8 cells. Notes on this clone: The missing CDR3 end, 3 residues past where the read stops, is filled in from the germline J gene.

V was pared by 2 bases and J by 5 bases, with 27 bases between. The CDR3 covers 18 residues. Germline CDR1 reads DFQATT; CDR2 reads SNEGSKA (reference sequence). This TCR came from a human donor who received a combined kidney and bone marrow transplant. Specimen: CD4+ T cells from blood, collected before the transplant. The chain joins TRBV20-1 to TRBJ2-5, with a weak D call TRBD2 (7 bases). Partial CDR3 DNA: TGCAGTGCTAGACCCGCCTCCGGGGGGCGGGAGCTCAGGGAGACC. It encodes CSARPASGGRELRET. The whole CDR3 protein reads CSARPASGGRELRETQYF.